This T cell receptor (beta chain) was sequenced in a study of T cells in women clearing cervical HPV infection. Study as a whole: No precancer developed; the control's incident HPV16 infection cleared within 12 months.

With respect to this clone: What it binds is not known. The read stops 3 residues short of the end of the CDR3; the missing end is completed from the germline J gene.

The study's findings and limits: Unknown T-cell numbers per sample may underlie the richness differences.

The CDR3 covers 15 residues. V gave up 5 bases and J gave up 6 bases; unmatched junction bases: 11. Germline V gene data show CDR1 as SGHTA and CDR2 as FQGNSA. Profiled with immunoSEQ multiplex PCR; TCRdb holds only in-frame clones, not every one. The table lists under 35,000 clones. Material for sequencing was blood buffy coat. This receptor was taken from a woman aged 18-70 years with a cervical HPV16 infection that either progressed to CIN3+ or cleared (not recorded which). The J gene is TRBJ2-7, the V gene TRBV7-2; 9 bases are shared with TRBD1. Partial CDR3 DNA: TGTGCCAGCAGCCCCCCCGGGACAGGGACTCTCGAG. It codes for CASSPPGTGTLE. In full, the CDR3 is CASSPPGTGTLEQYF.